A selection of T cell receptor beta chains follows, all from one sample in a study of OX40 agonist ivuxolimab in advanced cancers. TCRdb's copy holds only in-frame clones and misses some; the assay was immunoSEQ multiplex PCR. In the table there are over 60,000 clones, 70% to 90% of which are singletons. The source was CD4+ or CD8+ T cells sorted from blood, collected in a trial of the OX40 agonist ivuxolimab. The source is an adult with an advanced solid tumor such as melanoma, head and neck, liver or kidney cancer. The CDR3 runs from the conserved cysteine through the conserved F or W. A D gene is named only where the DNA matches it firmly. Expanded clones get a size class; other rows say once, few or many, or leave the size out.

J gene,V gene,D gene,clone size,CDR3 protein,CDR3 DNA
TRBJ1-6,TRBV5-8,-,-,CASSLKMNSPLHF,TGTGCCAGCAGCTTGAAGATGAATTCACCCCTCCACTTT
TRBJ1-3,TRBV2,-,once,CASRQDYSGNTIYF,TGTGCCAGCAGACAGGATTACTCTGGAAACACCATATATTTT
TRBJ2-2,TRBV28,-,-,CASSAPWVSGELFF,TGTGCCAGCAGTGCCCCGTGGGTATCGGGGGAGCTGTTTTTT
TRBJ2-2,TRBV30,-,-,CAWSALRELFF,TGTGCCTGGAGTGCCCTTCGGGAGCTGTTTTTT
TRBJ2-3,TRBV9,-,-,CASSLHLDSTGTDTQYF,TGTGCCAGCAGCCTCCACCTAGACTCGACGGGCACAGATACGCAGTATTTT
TRBJ2-5,TRBV7-3,TRBD1,-,CASSLTGTGTGKETQYF,TGTGCCAGCAGCTTAACGGGAACCGGGACAGGGAAAGAGACCCAGTACTTC
TRBJ2-5,TRBV5-5,-,-,CASSLDAGTETQYF,TGTGCCAGCAGCTTGGACGCGGGGACAGAGACCCAGTACTTC
TRBJ1-1,TRBV29-1,-,-,CSANLQGSDTEAFF,TGCAGCGCTAACTTACAGGGCTCGGACACTGAAGCTTTCTTT
TRBJ2-7,TRBV5-1,-,once,CASSLNGGYEQYF,TGCGCCAGCAGCTTAAACGGGGGATACGAGCAGTACTTC
TRBJ1-2,TRBV7-9,TRBD1,once,CASSLGQGQTLGGYTF,TGTGCCAGCAGCTTAGGACAGGGGCAGACCCTGGGAGGCTACACCTTC
TRBJ2-7,TRBV6-6,TRBD1,-,CASSYGGQRTSEQYF,TGTGCCAGCAGTTACGGGGGACAGCGAACCTCCGAGCAGTACTTC
TRBJ1-2,TRBV7-2,-,-,CASSLQDIGRNYGYTF,TGTGCCAGCAGCTTACAAGACATCGGGCGAAACTATGGCTACACCTTC
TRBJ2-1,TRBV11-1,-,-,CASSLGFSGLYNEQFF,TGTGCCAGCAGCTTGGGGTTTAGCGGACTATACAATGAGCAGTTCTTC
TRBJ2-1,TRBV19,TRBD1,-,CASSIGPGTGNSEQFF,TGTGCCAGTAGTATAGGTCCCGGGACAGGGAATTCGGAGCAGTTCTTC
TRBJ2-1,TRBV6-5,-,-,CASTYGNEQFF,TGTGCCAGCACCTACGGGAATGAGCAGTTCTTC
TRBJ2-5,TRBV19,-,-,CASKGRGLETQYF,TGTGCCAGTAAGGGCAGGGGTTTGGAGACCCAGTACTTC
TRBJ1-5,TRBV28,-,-,CASGRGPFQPQHF,TGTGCCAGCGGCAGGGGTCCTTTTCAGCCCCAGCATTTT
TRBJ1-1,TRBV7-2,TRBD1,-,CASSLVGQKNTEAFF,TGTGCCAGCAGCTTAGTGGGACAGAAGAACACTGAAGCTTTCTTT
TRBJ2-5,TRBV18,-,-,CASSPGVETQYF,TGTGCCAGCTCACCAGGGGTTGAGACCCAGTACTTC
TRBJ1-3,TRBV7-2,TRBD1,-,CASSLRTGEDTIYF,TGTGCCAGCAGCTTAAGAACAGGGGAGGACACCATATATTTT
TRBJ2-7,TRBV19,-,-,CASSIVEGPAYEQYF,TGTGCCAGTAGTATAGTAGAGGGGCCGGCCTACGAGCAGTACTTC
TRBJ1-2,TRBV6-5,TRBD1,-,CASSPGGDYGYTF,TGTGCCAGCAGCCCAGGGGGCGACTATGGCTACACCTTC
TRBJ1-5,TRBV4-2,TRBD1,-,CASSQEWDRVDQPQHF,TGTGCCAGCAGCCAAGAATGGGACAGGGTTGATCAGCCCCAGCATTTT
TRBJ2-1,TRBV11-2,TRBD2,-,CASSPGLAESNEQFF,TGTGCCAGCAGCCCAGGACTAGCAGAATCCAATGAGCAGTTCTTC
TRBJ1-4,TRBV30,TRBD1,many,CAWSFTGAGEKLFF,TGTGCCTGGAGTTTCACAGGGGCGGGTGAAAAACTGTTTTTT
TRBJ2-7,TRBV5-4,TRBD1,few,CASSFRDRGHEQYF,TGTGCCAGCAGCTTCCGGGACAGGGGGCACGAGCAGTACTTC
TRBJ1-2,TRBV28,-,few,CASSLGSAGYTF,TGTGCCAGCAGTTTGGGTTCAGCTGGCTACACCTTC
TRBJ2-5,TRBV5-5,TRBD1,-,CASSTLGQPQETQYF,TGTGCCAGCAGCACCTTGGGACAGCCCCAAGAGACCCAGTACTTC
TRBJ2-7,TRBV5-1,-,-,CASSLIPGREQYF,TGCGCCAGCAGCTTGATTCCAGGGCGCGAGCAGTACTTC
TRBJ2-3,TRBV6-5,-,once,CASSYSSGPQYF,TGTGCCAGCAGTTACTCTAGCGGCCCGCAGTATTTT
TRBJ1-5,TRBV28,TRBD1,-,CASKPGGGQPQHF,TGTGCCAGCAAACCAGGGGGCGGGCAGCCCCAGCATTTT
TRBJ2-7,TRBV10-2,TRBD1,-,CASSETHSRGTYEQYF,TGCGCCAGCAGTGAGACACACTCCAGGGGGACCTACGAGCAGTACTTC
TRBJ2-4,TRBV28,-,-,CASSLAGWGADPLAKNIQYF,TGTGCCAGCAGTTTGGCAGGTTGGGGGGCGGATCCACTAGCCAAAAACATTCAGTACTTC
TRBJ1-3,TRBV7-9,-,few,CASSLALEQSSGNTIYF,TGTGCCAGCAGCTTAGCGCTTGAACAGTCCTCTGGAAACACCATATATTTT
TRBJ1-4,TRBV7-2,TRBD1,medium-sized,CASSEGQGMRKLFF,TGTGCCAGCAGCGAGGGACAGGGGATGAGGAAACTGTTTTTT
TRBJ1-1,TRBV6-5,TRBD1,-,CASSSWTGNTEAFF,TGTGCCAGCAGCTCCTGGACAGGGAACACTGAAGCTTTCTTT
TRBJ2-1,TRBV6-5,-,once,CASSWGRHNEQFF,TGTGCCAGCAGTTGGGGCCGCCACAATGAGCAGTTCTTC
TRBJ2-2,TRBV4-2,TRBD1,-,CASSLLQLQGATGELFF,TGTGCCAGCAGCCTACTCCAACTACAGGGGGCAACCGGGGAGCTGTTTTTT
TRBJ2-7,TRBV19,-,-,CASSIEGPHYEQYF,TGTGCCAGTAGTATAGAGGGACCCCACTACGAGCAGTACTTC
TRBJ2-7,TRBV5-1,-,-,CASSLAAGSYEQYF,TGCGCCAGCAGCTTGGCGGCTGGTTCCTACGAGCAGTACTTC
TRBJ1-2,TRBV29-1,-,-,CSAASLRDGYTF,TGCAGCGCAGCTAGCTTACGCGATGGCTACACCTTC
TRBJ2-3,TRBV19,-,-,CASSIDLDGHGTDTQYF,TGTGCCAGTAGTATAGATCTTGATGGACACGGGACAGATACGCAGTATTTT
TRBJ1-2,TRBV15,-,once,CATSRDLEDYGYTF,TGTGCCACCAGCAGAGATCTTGAGGACTATGGCTACACCTTC
TRBJ2-3,TRBV5-4,TRBD2,-,CASRRLGLAGEGRDTQYF,TGTGCCAGCAGGCGTTTGGGACTAGCGGGGGAGGGCAGGGATACGCAGTATTTT
TRBJ1-2,TRBV5-4,-,-,CASSPSSGISGYTF,TGTGCCAGCAGCCCATCGTCTGGGATTTCGGGCTACACCTTC
TRBJ1-4,TRBV5-6,TRBD1,-,CASSSTSGTVNEKLFF,TGTGCCAGCAGCTCTACTAGCGGGACAGTTAATGAAAAACTGTTTTTT
TRBJ2-7,TRBV4-3,-,once,CASSQESTLLPYEQYF,TGCGCCAGCAGCCAAGAAAGCACACTGTTACCTTACGAGCAGTACTTC
TRBJ1-1,TRBV5-5,-,-,CASSLVRTNTEAFF,TGTGCCAGCAGCTTGGTCAGAACGAACACTGAAGCTTTCTTT
TRBJ2-3,TRBV11-3,-,-,CASSLGSSTDTQYF,TGTGCCAGCAGCTTAGGAAGTAGCACAGATACGCAGTATTTT
TRBJ2-3,TRBV5-1,TRBD2,few,CASSLGASGITDTQYF,TGCGCCAGCAGCTTGGGTGCTAGCGGGATCACAGATACGCAGTATTTT